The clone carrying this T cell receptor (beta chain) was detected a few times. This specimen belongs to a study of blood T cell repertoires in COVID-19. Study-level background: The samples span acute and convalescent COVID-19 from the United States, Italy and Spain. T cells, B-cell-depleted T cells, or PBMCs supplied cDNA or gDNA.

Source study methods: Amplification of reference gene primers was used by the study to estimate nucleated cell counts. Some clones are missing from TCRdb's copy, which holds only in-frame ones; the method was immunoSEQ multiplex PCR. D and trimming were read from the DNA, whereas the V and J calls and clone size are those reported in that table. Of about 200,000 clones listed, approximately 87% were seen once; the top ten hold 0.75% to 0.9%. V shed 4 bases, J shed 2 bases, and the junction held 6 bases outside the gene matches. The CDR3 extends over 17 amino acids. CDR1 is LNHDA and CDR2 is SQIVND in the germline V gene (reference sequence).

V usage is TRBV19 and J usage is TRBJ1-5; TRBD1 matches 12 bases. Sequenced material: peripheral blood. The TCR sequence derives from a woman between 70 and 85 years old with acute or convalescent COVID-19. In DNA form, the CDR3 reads TGTGCCAGTAGTAGGGACAGGGGGCCCGGTGGCAATCAGCCCCAGCATTTT. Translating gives CASSRDRGPGGNQPQHF.